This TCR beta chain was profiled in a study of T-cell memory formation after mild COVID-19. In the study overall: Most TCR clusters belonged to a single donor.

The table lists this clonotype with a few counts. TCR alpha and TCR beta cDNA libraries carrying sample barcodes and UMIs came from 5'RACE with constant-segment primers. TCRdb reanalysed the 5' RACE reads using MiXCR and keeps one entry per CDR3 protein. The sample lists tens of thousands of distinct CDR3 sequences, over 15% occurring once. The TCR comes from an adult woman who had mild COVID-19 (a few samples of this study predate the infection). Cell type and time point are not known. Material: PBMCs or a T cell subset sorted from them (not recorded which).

For the CDR3, the DNA is TGTGCCAGCAGCCCCGAGAATTACTACGAGCAGTACTTC. This translates into CASSPENYYEQYF. This chain links TRBV7-9 with TRBJ2-7, with D unclear. Trimming left V 5 bases short and J 3 bases short, with 11 bases between. This CDR3 is built from 13 residues. Germline-derived CDR1 and CDR2 are SEHNR and FQNEAQ (reference sequence). Complete variable domain (other parts from reference TRBV7-9 and TRBJ2-7): DTGVSQNPRHKITKRGQNVTFRCDPISEHNRLYWYRQTLGQGPEFLTYFQNEAQLEKSRLLSDRFSAERPKGSFSTLEIQRTEQGDSAMYLCASSPENYYEQYFGPGTRLTVT.